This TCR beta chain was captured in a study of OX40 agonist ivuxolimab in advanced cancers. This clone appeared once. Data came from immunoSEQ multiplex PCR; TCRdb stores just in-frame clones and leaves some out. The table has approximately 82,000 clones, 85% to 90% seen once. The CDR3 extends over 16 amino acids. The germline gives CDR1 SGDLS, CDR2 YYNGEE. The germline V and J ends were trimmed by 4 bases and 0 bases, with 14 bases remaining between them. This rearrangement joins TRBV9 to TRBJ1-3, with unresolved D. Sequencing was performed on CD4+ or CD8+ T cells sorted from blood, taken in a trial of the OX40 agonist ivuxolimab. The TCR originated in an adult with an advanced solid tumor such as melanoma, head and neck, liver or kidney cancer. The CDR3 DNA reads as TGTGCCAGCAGCCCCCGAGTAGGGAACTCTGGAAACACCATATATTTT. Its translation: CASSPRVGNSGNTIYF.